This T cell receptor beta chain was sequenced during a study of OX40 agonist ivuxolimab in advanced cancers. Across the whole study: Checkpoint inhibitors had been given previously to about 40% of patients. One patient with hepatocellular carcinoma and two with cutaneous melanoma, three in all, had partial responses.

Overall study findings and caveats: The antigens recognized by the expanded peripheral T cells, that is their antigen specificity, were not determined. Mean expanded clone counts were higher in CD8+ than CD4+ T cells.

Germline V gene lookup returns CDR1 DFQATT and CDR2 SNEGSKA (reference sequence). The CDR3 has 10 amino acids. The data were produced by immunoSEQ multiplex PCR, yet TCRdb's version contains in-frame clones alone and is incomplete. Among 80,000 to 100,000 clones, 90% were seen once, and the ten largest hold around 1.6%. About this clone: Its antigen is still unknown. An end of the junction differs from the germline gene, which may be a read error.

The chain is built from TRBV20-1 and TRBJ2-3; 7 nucleotides align to TRBD1. The sequence was obtained from an adult with an advanced solid tumor such as melanoma, head and neck, liver or kidney cancer. Source: CD4+ or CD8+ T cells sorted from blood, taken in a trial of the OX40 agonist ivuxolimab. The CDR3 loop reads CSASTGDSGF. CDR3 nucleotides: TGCAGTGCCTCAACAGGGGATTCAGGGTTT.